This entry lists 16 T cell receptor delta chains sequenced from one sample in a study of γδ T cells in repeated Plasmodium falciparum infection (dated by TCRdb to the early 2020s). For bulk TCR repertoire analysis, Vgamma9/Vdelta2+ and Vdelta2-negative gammadelta T cell populations were isolated by flow sorting from peripheral blood mononuclear cells. The library was built by means of multiplex PCR. Reads for this sample came from an Illumina MiSeq. For TCRdb, the public reads were processed anew by CATT, and duplicate DNA sequences were folded into one row. For this sample the table gives approximately 93,000 delta-chain clones, of which roughly 0.9% were detected only once. 7.5% to 10% of the sample comes from the top ten. The sample comprised gamma-delta T cells from blood. These receptors came from a pool of human donors (malaria-infected and uninfected, not separated).

This clone was seen a few times. With a far larger clone one base away, a read error is the likely cause. Other nucleotide sequences from this sample produce the same CDR3. The gene calls are TRDV2 and TRDJ1, with 7 bases identical to TRDD3. TCRdb offers no J gene call, so here the DNA was matched to germline to obtain one. The CDR3 is 19 amino acids. The germline CDR1 and CDR2 sequences are GEAIGNYY and EKD. V lost 0 bases to trimming and J lost 0 bases; unmatched junction nucleotides: 15. The CDR3 nucleotides are TGTGCCTGTGACACCTTGGGCCATACCGGGGGATGGTACACCGATAAACTCATCTTT. Translating gives CACDTLGHTGGWYTDKLIF.

The sample holds many counts of this clone. CDR3 sequence reads: CACDTVPGSITDKLIF. The CDR3 region has the DNA TGTGCCTGTGACACCGTACCGGGGAGTATTACCGATAAACTCATCTTT. The chain has TRDV2 and TRDJ1; possible D gene TRDD3, 5 bases. Germline lookup yields CDR1 GEAIGNYY and CDR2 EKD. The CDR3 runs 16 residues. With 0 bases removed from V and 2 bases from J, the gap between germline ends came to 15 bases.

On this clone itself: The TCRdb protein comes from a much larger clone and disagrees with this DNA's translation at residue 13, likely due to a read error; the protein given here is derived from the DNA. V is TRDV1 and J is TRDJ3, with 7 bases aligning to TRDD3. As TCRdb names no J gene, one was assigned here on the basis of a DNA match to germline. V trimming: 7 bases; J trimming: 2 bases; junction bases outside the gene matches: 20. The CDR3 is made up of 21 amino acids. Per germline, CDR1 TSWWSYY and CDR2 QGS. In DNA form, the CDR3 reads TGTGCTCTTGCCCTCTTGGGGATAAGGTCGGATAGCCCCTGGGACACCCGACAGATGTTTTTC. Translating it yields CALALLGIRSDSPWDTRQMFF.

Concerning this clone itself: This sequence is one base from a far larger clone and is likely a read error. Different DNA sequences within this sample yield the same CDR3. The chain combines TRDV1 with TRDJ1; 7 bases line up with TRDD3. TCRdb carries no J gene annotation; the J gene was assigned here by matching the DNA with germline. The CDR3 consists of 18 residues. From germline, CDR1 is TSWWSYY and CDR2 QGS. The CDR3 DNA is TGTGCCCTTGGGGGACCCTCCCCTCGGGGACCCCTAGCCGATAAACTCATCTTT. Its translation: CALGGPSPRGPLADKLIF.

Remarks on this clone: The DNA is left out, because the CDR3 cannot be placed on it with certainty; the CDR3 is given as TCRdb lists it. The chain has TRDV1 and TRDJ1. Germline V lookup: CDR1 TSWWSYY, CDR2 QGS. The CDR3 is 17 residues long, ends included. CDR3 sequence reads: CALWEGRREGLVDKLIF.

Without a V gene call, the J gene is given as TRDJ1; whether TRDD3, the table's D call, matches the DNA was not checked. CDR3 size: 18 residues. The DNA for the CDR3 is TGTGCCTGTGACGCCACTGGGGGATACGGGGCAGACACCGATAAACTCATCTTT. Its translation is CACDATGGYGADTDKLIF.

This clone has just a few counts. One base separates it from a far larger clone, so it is likely a read error. Other DNA sequences in the sample encode the same CDR3. The chain recombines TRDV2 with TRDJ1, with 12 bases aligning to TRDD3. TCRdb carries no J gene annotation; the J gene was assigned here by matching the DNA with germline. This CDR3 has 18 residues. Germline CDR1 reads GEAIGNYY; CDR2 reads EKD. Here the CDR3 DNA reads TGCGCCTGTGACACCGGTCTGGGGGATACGCTTTCAGCCGATAAACTCATCTTT. It is translated as CACDTGLGDTLSADKLIF.

In this sample, this clone turned up a few times. This DNA's translation and the protein TCRdb lists, from a much larger clone, do not match at residue 11, likely due to a read error; the protein shown is translated from the DNA. The chain couples TRDV2 to TRDJ1; no definite D call. The J gene is absent in TCRdb and was assigned here via DNA matching to germline. Germline lookup yields CDR1 GEAIGNYY and CDR2 EKD. This CDR3 is built from 16 residues. Trimming took 0 bases from V and 3 from J, leaving 16 bases between them. The CDR3 spells CACDTVSQADADKLIF. The CDR3 DNA reads as TGTGCCTGTGACACCGTCTCCCAAGCCGACGCCGATAAACTCATCTTT.

With regard to this clone: The amino acid sequence in TCRdb belongs to a much larger clone and departs from this DNA's translation at residue 14, likely a sequencing read error; the sequence shown is translated from the DNA. V usage is TRDV1 and J usage is TRDJ1; 8 bases line up with TRDD3. The J gene is absent in TCRdb and was assigned here via DNA matching to germline. The CDR3 is 19 residues long. Per germline, CDR1 TSWWSYY and CDR2 QGS. Losses at the gene ends were 3 bases for V and 4 bases for J; bases not matched to a gene: 19. The CDR3 sequence: CALGDGTSPGLGEHDKLIF. CDR3 DNA: TGTGCTCTTGGGGATGGGACCTCTCCTGGGCTGGGGGAGCACGATAAACTCATCTTT.

This clone was seen a handful of times. TCRdb assigns this DNA the protein of a much larger clone, which departs from its translation at residue 16; this likely reflects a read error, and the protein shown comes from translating the DNA. The chain employs TRDV1 and TRDJ2; 8 bases map to TRDD3. The DNA end is more similar to TRDJ1, so the J call may be wrong. The germline V gene encodes CDR1 TSWWSYY and CDR2 QGS. The CDR3 length is 17 residues. The CDR3 DNA reads as TGTGCTCTTGGGGAACTTCGTCGGGGGGGATATGGGCCACAACTCATCTTT. This codes for CALGELRRGGYGPQLIF.

The sample holds a few counts of this clone. It is likely a read error: a sequence one base away is far more abundant. The sample has other DNA sequences that encode this CDR3 too. The chain joins TRDV2 to TRDJ2; 7 nucleotides align to TRDD3. TCRdb is silent on the J gene; assignment here came from matching the DNA to germline. There are 18 residues in the CDR3. Germline CDR1 and CDR2: GEAIGNYY and EKD. V was clipped by 3 bases and J by 0 bases; unmatched bases: 12. The CDR3 sequence is CACDALTGGYALTAQLFF. The CDR3 bases are TGTGCCTGTGACGCCCTTACTGGAGGATACGCTTTGACAGCACAACTCTTCTTT.

Ten or more counts support this clone. A far more abundant clone sits one base away, making this likely a read error. Other DNA sequences in the sample encode the same CDR3. The chain links TRDV2 to TRDJ2; TRDD3 agrees at 10 bases. The ends lost 1 base at V and 2 bases at J; junction bases unmatched: 15. Germline V lookup: CDR1 GEAIGNYY, CDR2 EKD. The CDR3 is made up of 20 amino acids. The CDR3 nucleotides read TGTGCCTGTGACACTATCCCCACTGGGGGATTAATTGAGTTGACAGCACAACTCTTCTTT. Its translation is CACDTIPTGGLIELTAQLFF.

This clone was seen a few times. The protein given by TCRdb reflects a much larger clone and differs at residue 5 from this DNA's translation, likely from a read error; the protein shown is the DNA's translation. The chain has TRDV1 and TRDJ4; unclear D gene. The J gene, not given by TCRdb, was assigned here from a germline match of the nucleotide sequence. In germline, CDR1 is TSWWSYY, CDR2 QGS. The CDR3 loop spans 21 amino acids. V was cut by 4 bases and J by 4 bases, with 37 bases left in between. CDR3 residues: CALGVLIGTNERSPNKLPLIF. The CDR3 bases are TGTGCTCTTGGGGTACTCATTGGAACTAACGAACGATCGCCAAACAAGCTACCCCTGATCTTT.

This clone was seen a few times. TCRdb's entry gives the protein of a much larger clone, which mismatches this DNA's translation at residue 12, likely from a read error; the protein reported here is translated from the DNA. This chain links TRDV1 with TRDJ1; 13 bases agree with TRDD3. Germline lookup yields CDR1 TSWWSYY and CDR2 QGS. The CDR3 totals 27 residues. J lost 1 base, V lost 0 bases, and 32 bases had no gene match. The CDR3 sequence is CALGELKRPSYSTGGYVGMSSTDKLIF. The CDR3 DNA sequence: TGTGCTCTTGGGGAACTAAAAAGGCCTTCCTACTCTACTGGGGGATACGTGGGTATGTCGTCCACCGATAAACTCATCTTT.

This clone was counted at least ten times. This likely traces to a read error, being one base from a far larger clone. This same CDR3 is encoded by further DNA sequences in the sample. V usage is TRDV2 and J usage is TRDJ1, with TRDD3 matching 12 bases. In germline, CDR1 is GEAIGNYY, CDR2 EKD. After removal of 1 base from V and 0 bases from J, the junction contained 8 bases not matched to a gene. The CDR3 is 18 residues long. Here the CDR3 reads CACDTLLGDTRYTDKLIF. The CDR3 coding sequence is TGTGCCTGTGACACTTTACTGGGGGATACACGGTACACCGATAAACTCATCTTT.

Comments on this clone: TCRdb pairs this DNA with a much larger clone's protein that differs at residue 13, likely a read error; the protein shown was translated from the DNA. The rearrangement links TRDV2 to TRDJ1; 10 bases are shared with TRDD3. The ends lost 0 bases at V and 0 bases at J; junction bases unmatched: 15. CDR3 length: 20 amino acids. Germline loops: CDR1 GEAIGNYY, CDR2 EKD. DNA for the CDR3: TGTGCCTGTGACACCGGCTCCCTACTGGGGGATCGACGATACACCGATAAACTCATCTTT. This gives the protein CACDTGSLLGDRRYTDKLIF.